A single sample is the source of the 10 T cell receptor beta chains below, sequenced in a study of T cells in Graves' hyperthyroidism and ophthalmopathy. Authors of the study amplified TCR beta CDR3 regions from RNA transcripts. TCR CDR3 regions were first amplified by RT-PCR with HTBI primers. TCRdb redid the calling of the multiplex PCR reads with MiXCR, one entry per CDR3 protein. The profile shows roughly 500,000 distinct CDR3 sequences, roughly a quarter of them singletons. The sequenced sample consisted of blood. The origin of the receptors is a woman in her twenties or thirties with Graves' ophthalmopathy.

This clonotype has ten or more counts. This sequence joins TRBV2 and TRBJ1-5, with D possibly matching TRBD1 (6 bases). Trimming pared 6 bases from V and 7 bases from J, leaving 16 bases between. From germline, CDR1 is SNHLY and CDR2 FYNNEI. The CDR3 totals 14 residues. The CDR3 loop is CASSDVQGHQPQHF. CDR3 nucleotide sequence: TGTGCCAGCAGCGATGTACAGGGCCACCAGCCCCAGCATTTT.

The rearrangement joins TRBV2 to TRBJ2-7, with 14 bases identical to TRBD2. After removal of 6 bases from V and 7 bases from J, the junction contained 8 bases not matched to a gene. The CDR3 is made up of 15 amino acids. The germline V gene encodes CDR1 SNHLY and CDR2 FYNNEI. The CDR3 DNA is TGTGCCAGCAGCTCCCGACTAGCGGGAGGGAATGAGCAGTACTTC. This sequence encodes CASSSRLAGGNEQYF. The full variable domain, in which reference TRBV2 and TRBJ2-7 provide the parts outside the CDR3, is EPEVTQTPSHQVTQMGQEVILRCVPISNHLYFYWYRQILGQKVEFLVSFYNNEISEKSEIFDDQFSVERPDGSNFTLKIRSTKLEDSAMYFCASSSRLAGGNEQYFGPGTRLTVT.

The gene calls are TRBV29-1 and TRBJ2-7, with D unclear. V was clipped by 3 bases and J by 2 bases, with 11 bases between them. The CDR3 consists of 13 residues. Germline CDR1 and CDR2: SQVTM and ANQGSEA. In nucleotides, the CDR3 is TGCAGCGTTGACTCTCCGGAGCCCTACGAGCAGTACTTC. Its translation: CSVDSPEPYEQYF.

Concerning this clonotype itself: This may be a read error, as it is one base from a much larger clone. It is likely a read error, because the conserved phenylalanine at the end of the CDR3 is missing. The V gene is TRBV6-2 or TRBV6-3, the J gene TRBJ1-5; no firm D call. Germline V gene data show CDR1 as MNHEY and CDR2 as SVGEGT. The CDR3 spans 14 residues. V was trimmed by 2 bases and J by 4 bases, leaving 9 bases between them. CDR3 in amino acids: CASSYGSGNQPQHL. In DNA form, the CDR3 reads TGTGCCAGCAGTTACGGTAGCGGAAATCAGCCCCAGCATTTG.

This clonotype was observed many times. The rearrangement joins TRBV11-1 to TRBJ2-7, with D hard to call. V lost 10 bases and J 2 bases, leaving 24 bases between the germline ends. Germline assignment: CDR1 SGHAT and CDR2 FQDESV (reference sequence). This CDR3 contains 16 residues. CDR3 coding DNA: TGTGCCATCTCAAGCTTAGTTGGGTACAACGCCTACGAGCAGTACTTC. It codes for CAISSLVGYNAYEQYF.

This clonotype showed up just once. V and J are TRBV2 and TRBJ2-5; no definite D call. This CDR3 is built from 13 residues. Germline loops: CDR1 SNHLY, CDR2 FYNNEI. V was cut by 5 bases and J by 8 bases, with 15 bases left in between. The CDR3 DNA is TGTGCCAGCAGTTTTGCCGAGCTTGAAACCCAGTACTTC. This sequence encodes CASSFAELETQYF.

V and J are TRBV5-1 and TRBJ1-1; 9 nucleotides align to TRBD1. This CDR3 region has 17 residues. Germline CDR1 SGHRS, CDR2 YFSETQ. After removal of 0 bases from V and 4 bases from J, the junction contained 10 bases not matched to a gene. The CDR3 DNA is TGCGCCAGCAGCTTGGTCACAGGGGGCCGCCGTGGCACTGAAGCTTTCTTT. It is translated as CASSLVTGGRRGTEAFF. The variable domain in full, with the rest retrieved from reference TRBV5-1 and TRBJ1-1, is KAGVTQTPRYLIKTRGQQVTLSCSPISGHRSVSWYQQTPGQGLQFLFEYFSETQRNKGNFPGRFSGRQFSNSRSEMNVSTLELGDSALYLCASSLVTGGRRGTEAFFGQGTRLTVV.

This clonotype was observed many times. The V gene is TRBV6-5, the J gene TRBJ1-2; D is possibly TRBD1 (5 bases). V dropped 2 bases and J dropped 4 bases, with 11 bases sitting between them. Germline CDR1 reads MNHEY; CDR2 reads SVGAGI. This CDR3 is built from 14 residues. The CDR3 DNA follows: TGTGCCAGCAGTTACGTCCAGGGTCCCTATGGCTACACCTTC. It yields the protein CASSYVQGPYGYTF.

This clonotype was observed many times. The chain combines TRBV4-2 with TRBJ2-7; 8 nucleotides agree with TRBD2. This CDR3 comprises 18 residues. Germline CDR1 reads LGHNA; CDR2 reads YNFKEQ. V lost 0 bases and J lost 3; bases outside the gene matches: 13. The CDR3 here is CASSQDRGGGGQIYEQYF. The DNA for the CDR3 is TGTGCCAGCAGCCAAGATCGGGGTGGCGGGGGGCAAATCTACGAGCAGTACTTC.

This chain links TRBV12-3 or TRBV12-4 with TRBJ2-2; a weak D match, TRBD2 (5 bases). The length of the CDR3 is 14 residues. The V gene lost 6 bases and the J gene lost 4 bases, with 12 bases spanning the gap. The CDR3, as DNA: TGTGCCAGCAGCCCGGGATGGGTCACCGGGGAGCTGTTTTTT. This codes for CASSPGWVTGELFF.